This T cell receptor (beta chain) was sequenced for a study of T cell responses to AZD1222 COVID-19 vaccine. This CDR3 comprises 16 residues. V was trimmed by 0 bases and J by 4 bases, leaving 16 bases between them. Germline V CDR1 and CDR2: SGHVS, FQNEAQ. Profiling relied on immunoSEQ multiplex PCR, and the TCRdb table lists in-frame clones only, not all of them. The repertoire holds fewer than 30,000 clones, with roughly 86% as singletons. The sample in question was peripheral blood, obtained 28 days after the second AZD1222 dose. The clonotype originates from an adult who received the AZD1222 COVID-19 vaccine. V is TRBV7-8 and J is TRBJ2-7; D is perhaps TRBD1 (6 bases). The DNA of the CDR3 is TGTGCCAGCAGCTTAGCGCTTTTGGGCAGGGGTTACGAGCAGTACTTC. This translates into CASSLALLGRGYEQYF.